This TCR beta chain was captured by sequencing in a study of T cell changes during pregnancy in multiple sclerosis. Sequencing was performed with immunoSEQ multiplex PCR; in TCRdb, only in-frame clones are kept and a portion is missing. The data show around 100,000 clones, 80% to 95% seen once. Germline values: CDR1 SGHDT, CDR2 YYEEEE. This CDR3 region has 15 residues. The V and J ends lost 0 bases and 10 bases, in that order; junction bases with no gene match: 4. The V and J genes are TRBV5-6 and TRBJ1-6, with TRBD1 matching 10 bases. The sequences come from peripheral blood, collected after pregnancy. The sequence was obtained from a female donor with multiple sclerosis, enrolled in a pregnancy study. Here the CDR3 reads CASSLVGTGESPLHF. The CDR3 DNA sequence: TGTGCCAGCAGCTTGGTGGGGACAGGGGAATCACCCCTCCACTTT.